Listed here are 11 T cell receptor beta chains from one sample, sequenced in a study of identical twins. TCRdb reprocessed the 5' RACE reads with MiXCR, giving one entry per CDR3 protein. In the table there are 750,000 to 950,000 distinct CDR3 sequences, approximately 13% of which are singletons. Another study also made use of these data, one on yellow fever vaccine responses in identical twins.

What was sequenced was PBMCs. These receptors originate from a young woman in good health.

V usage is TRBV24-1 and J usage is TRBJ2-7; 8 nucleotides match TRBD2. Trimming removed 0 bases from V and 6 bases from J; junction bases left unmatched: 12. CDR3 length: 17 amino acids. The germline V gene encodes CDR1 KGHDR and CDR2 SFDVKD. DNA for the CDR3: TGTGCCACCAGTGATTTGTCGTGCGGGAGGCCATCAAGCGAGCAGTACTTC. Translating gives CATSDLSCGRPSSEQYF.

This rearrangement joins TRBV6-1 to TRBJ2-7; D ambiguous. The CDR3 covers 14 residues. The V gene lost 9 bases and the J gene lost 2 bases, with 17 bases spanning the gap. Germline CDR1 reads MNHNS; CDR2 reads SASEGT. The CDR3 reads CASGLRRNTYEQYF. The CDR3 bases are TGTGCCAGTGGGTTACGGCGGAACACCTACGAGCAGTACTTC.

This clonotype appeared many times. V and J are TRBV6-1 and TRBJ2-1, with TRBD2 matching over 10 bases. The CDR3 consists of 16 residues. In germline, CDR1 is MNHNS, CDR2 SASEGT. Trimming at V came to 7 bases and at J to 7 bases, leaving 13 bases not matched to a gene. The CDR3 loop reads CASTPTGTSDSNEQFF. The DNA of the CDR3 is TGTGCCAGCACCCCAACCGGGACTAGCGATTCGAATGAGCAGTTCTTC.

The rearrangement uses TRBV5-1 and TRBJ2-7; 10 bases line up with TRBD1. V shed 4 bases, J shed 2 bases, and the junction held 6 bases outside the gene matches. The CDR3 has 15 amino acids. Germline CDR1 is SGHRS and CDR2 is YFSETQ. In DNA form, the CDR3 reads TGCGCCAGCAGCGCGGCGACAGGGGGCACCTACGAGCAGTACTTC. It encodes CASSAATGGTYEQYF.

This clonotype was picked up a small number of times. V and J are TRBV28 and TRBJ2-1, with 12 bases aligning to TRBD2. The trim removed 6 bases at V and 1 base at J, leaving 13 bases unmatched. This CDR3 spans 19 amino acids. Per the germline V gene, CDR1 is MDHEN and CDR2 is SYDVKM. The CDR3 DNA reads as TGTGCCAGCAGACTAGCGGGGGGTACCAGTCGAATTTCCTACAATGAGCAGTTCTTC. Translating gives CASRLAGGTSRISYNEQFF.

The chain employs TRBV28 and TRBJ2-7, with a tentative D call TRBD1 (6 bases). Germline V gene sequence: CDR1 MDHEN, CDR2 SYDVKM. V gave up 6 bases and J gave up 2 bases, with 23 bases separating them. This CDR3 contains 17 residues. Here the CDR3 reads CASRTYTAGTSTYEQYF. CDR3 sequence (DNA): TGTGCCAGCAGAACTTATACGGCCGGGACAAGTACCTACGAGCAGTACTTC.

The table lists this clonotype with a few counts. The chain is built from TRBV5-6 and TRBJ2-4; D is possibly TRBD2 (6 bases). The CDR3 has 15 amino acids. The V end was cut by 2 bases, the J end by 6 bases, with 15 bases between. Germline values: CDR1 SGHDT, CDR2 YYEEEE. The CDR3 region has the DNA TGTGCCAGCAGCTTTGGGCAGGGAGGTGGAAACATTCAGTACTTC. This sequence encodes CASSFGQGGGNIQYF.

V is TRBV12-3 or TRBV12-4 and J is TRBJ2-5, with unresolved D. V gave up 4 bases and J gave up 5 bases, with 20 bases separating them. The CDR3 sequence is 16 residues long. CDR3 coding DNA: TGTGCCAGCAGTTCCACGCACGTCGAGCAGAGGGAGACCCAGTACTTC. It codes for CASSSTHVEQRETQYF.

The chain has TRBV10-3 and TRBJ2-3, with D hard to call. Germline CDR1 and CDR2: ENHRY and SYGVKD. V lost 0 bases and J 5 bases, leaving 6 bases between the germline ends. This CDR3 spans 13 amino acids. In DNA form, the CDR3 reads TGTGCCATCAGTGAGTCGAGACTAGATACGCAGTATTTT. This sequence encodes CAISESRLDTQYF.

This rearrangement joins TRBV5-1 to TRBJ2-7; 9 bases align to TRBD2. The length of the CDR3 is 16 residues. The germline V gene encodes CDR1 SGHRS and CDR2 YFSETQ. The J segment lost 1 base and the V segment lost 4 bases, leaving 9 bases of the junction unmatched. DNA of the CDR3: TGCGCCAGCAGCCTTTTTGCAGCGGGAGGATCCTACGAGCAGTACTTC. This translates into CASSLFAAGGSYEQYF.

The V gene is TRBV7-2, the J gene TRBJ2-5, with 7 bases that match TRBD1. The CDR3 contains 15 residues. Germline V gene sequence: CDR1 SGHTA, CDR2 FQGNSA. After removal of 1 base from V and 1 base from J, the junction contained 3 bases not matched to a gene. For the CDR3, the DNA is TGTGCCAGCAGCTTAGGCCGGACAGGCCAAGAGACCCAGTACTTC. As protein: CASSLGRTGQETQYF.